These 27 T cell receptor beta chains were sequenced from one sample in a study of CD4 and CD8 cells across lung adenocarcinoma regions. Each CDR3 protein gets one entry after TCRdb re-called the PCR reads with MiXCR. This sample has about 2,400 distinct CDR3 sequences, with roughly 50% found just once. Sequencing used CD4+ T cells from the center of a lung tumor. Source of these receptors: a female donor with lung adenocarcinoma. The CD4 and CD8 labels of this study may be unreliable.

The chain uses TRBV27 and TRBJ2-1, with TRBD2 identical over 15 bases. CDR1 and CDR2 from the germline V gene are MNHEY and SMNVEV (reference sequence). CDR3 length: 16 residues. The ends lost 3 bases at V and 10 bases at J; junction bases unmatched: 7. The CDR3 bases are TGTGCCAGCAGTTTGACCTGGACTAGCGGGGGGGGCGAGCAGTTCTTC. Its protein is CASSLTWTSGGGEQFF.

This clonotype counts as large (0.1 to 1%). The genes are TRBV6-1 and TRBJ2-3; 14 bases fit TRBD2. The ends lost 7 bases at V and 4 bases at J; junction bases unmatched: 19. CDR1 MNHNS and CDR2 SASEGT come from the germline V gene. The CDR3 contains 20 residues. Here the CDR3 DNA reads TGTGCCAGCACCCGCCAGGGGGCTGGGAGGACTAGCGGGAGGTCAGATACGCAGTATTTT. This sequence encodes CASTRQGAGRTSGRSDTQYF.

The V gene is TRBV7-2, the J gene TRBJ2-5; 9 positions match TRBD1. Per germline, CDR1 SGHTA and CDR2 FQGNSA. This CDR3 spans 15 amino acids. V lost 4 bases to trimming and J lost 5 bases; unmatched junction nucleotides: 8. The CDR3, as DNA: TGTGCCAGCAGCTCCGACAGGGGGGATTCGGAGACCCAGTACTTC. Amino acid sequence: CASSSDRGDSETQYF.

This chain links TRBV27 with TRBJ2-5; the match to TRBD2 covers 8 bases. The germline CDR1 and CDR2 sequences are MNHEY and SMNVEV (reference sequence). CDR3 length: 13 amino acids. V was pared by 4 bases and J by 9 bases, with 7 bases of the junction left unmatched. This CDR3 reads CASSSRGGTAQYF. The CDR3, as DNA: TGTGCCAGCAGTTCCCGGGGGGGCACGGCCCAGTACTTC.

In this sample, this clonotype turned up a few times. The chain carries TRBV10-1 and TRBJ2-2, with D hard to call. In germline, CDR1 is WNHNN, CDR2 SYGVQD (reference sequence). The CDR3 covers 16 residues. V was clipped by 3 bases and J by 0 bases, with 11 bases between them. DNA for the CDR3: TGCGCCAGCAGTGACTCCACGTTCGCGAACACCGGGGAGCTGTTTTTT. Its protein product is CASSDSTFANTGELFF.

The chain has TRBV7-2 and TRBJ2-1; 8 bases agree with TRBD2. The germline CDR1 and CDR2 sequences are SGHTA and FQGNSA. This CDR3 spans 14 amino acids. With V trimmed by 3 bases and J by 13 bases, 11 bases remained unmatched. The CDR3 DNA sequence: TGTGCCAGCAGCTTGGGGACTAGGAAAGAGACCCAGTTCTTC. Protein: CASSLGTRKETQFF. The complete variable domain, with remaining parts taken from reference TRBV7-2 and TRBJ2-1, reads GAGVSQSPSNKVTEKGKDVELRCDPISGHTALYWYRQSLGQGLEFLIYFQGNSAPDKSGLPSDRFSAERTGGSVSTLTIQRTQQEDSAVYLCASSLGTRKETQFFGPGTRLTVL.

This clonotype was recorded a few times. V is TRBV10-2 and J is TRBJ2-1; a possible D gene is TRBD2 (5 bases). TRBJ2-7 explains the end of the DNA better; the J call may be wrong. The CDR3 covers 11 residues. Germline assignment: CDR1 WSHSY and CDR2 SAAADI. The DNA of the CDR3 is TGCGCCAGCGCCCGGGACTACGAGCAGTACTTC. Protein: CASARDYEQYF.

Judged by abundance, this clonotype is medium-sized. This chain uses TRBV6-1 with TRBJ2-4, with 7 bases identical to TRBD1. The DNA end is a closer match to TRBJ2-7, so the J assignment may be wrong. This CDR3 is built from 13 residues. Germline CDR1 and CDR2: MNHNS and SASEGT. As DNA, the CDR3 is TGTGCCAGCAGTCCCGGACAGGACCCCGAGCAGTACTTC. Amino acid sequence: CASSPGQDPEQYF.

This clonotype is medium-sized (0.01 to 0.1%). V is TRBV7-2 and J is TRBJ2-2; 7 nucleotides match TRBD2. V shed 5 bases, J shed 3 bases, and the junction held 6 bases outside the gene matches. Germline loops: CDR1 SGHTA, CDR2 FQGNSA. The CDR3 sequence is 15 residues long. Here the CDR3 DNA reads TGTGCCAGCAGCAAAACAGCGGGGTACACCGGGGAGCTGTTTTTT. Translation gives CASSKTAGYTGELFF.

The V call is TRBV27, the J call TRBJ2-5, with D unresolved. Trimming cost V 1 base and J 2 bases, with 8 bases left between them. Germline values: CDR1 MNHEY, CDR2 SMNVEV (reference sequence). CDR3 size: 14 residues. CDR3: CASSLYDQQETQYF. The CDR3 DNA reads TGTGCCAGCAGTTTATATGACCAGCAAGAGACCCAGTACTTC.

CDR3 region: CAGGRGPTTGELFF. CDR3 DNA sequence: TGTGCCGGAGGAAGAGGGCCGACCACCGGGGAGCTGTTTTTT. The chain joins TRBV30 to TRBJ2-2; weak D call: TRBD2 (5 bases). Trimming left V 8 bases short and J 4 bases short, with 17 bases between. Germline CDR1 is GTSNPN and CDR2 is SVGIG (reference sequence). This CDR3 spans 14 amino acids. The variable domain in full, completed from reference TRBV30 and TRBJ2-2, reads SQTIHQWPATLVQPVGSPLSLECTVEGTSNPNLYWYRQAAGRGLQLLFYSVGIGQISSEVPQNLSASRPQDRQFILSSKKLLLSDSGFYLCAGGRGPTTGELFFGEGSRLTVL.

This clonotype was seen more than once but under ten times. The CDR3 is CASSADGITDTQYF. CDR3 DNA sequence: TGTGCCAGCAGTGCGGACGGAATCACAGATACGCAGTATTTT. The V and J genes are TRBV6-4 and TRBJ2-3; D gene uncertain. CDR1 and CDR2 (germline): MRHNA, SNTAGT. This CDR3 contains 14 residues. Trimming removed 4 bases from V and 2 bases from J, with 10 bases in between.

The V and J genes are TRBV7-2 and TRBJ2-1; D not certain. CDR1 is SGHTA and CDR2 is FQGNSA in the germline V gene. This CDR3 is 12 amino acids long. With 1 base removed from V and 10 bases from J, the gap between germline ends came to 8 bases. The CDR3 sequence: CASSLGYYEQFF. The DNA for the CDR3 is TGTGCCAGCAGCTTAGGATATTACGAGCAGTTCTTC.

This clonotype turned up a few times. The chain recombines TRBV6-1 with TRBJ1-5; 8 nucleotides match TRBD1. Germline V lookup: CDR1 MNHNS, CDR2 SASEGT. With V trimmed by 2 bases and J by 4 bases, 13 bases remained unmatched. The CDR3 has 18 residues. The CDR3 DNA follows: TGTGCCAGCAGTGAAATCGTCGACAGGGGTTTTAGAAATCAGCCCCAGCATTTT. This codes for CASSEIVDRGFRNQPQHF.

The chain combines TRBV6-1 with TRBJ2-1, with 7 bases aligning to TRBD2. The DNA matches TRBJ2-7 better at its end, which makes the J call doubtful. Germline lookup yields CDR1 MNHNS and CDR2 SASEGT. This CDR3 is built from 15 residues. The CDR3 DNA reads as TGTGCCAGCAGTGAAAGGGGCGGGAGCTCCTACGAGCAGTACTTC. The encoded protein is CASSERGGSSYEQYF.

This clonotype has more than one count but fewer than ten. The chain employs TRBV6-4 and TRBJ2-1; 12 positions match TRBD1. V lost 3 bases, J lost 7 bases, and 4 bases stayed unmatched. Germline values: CDR1 MRHNA, CDR2 SNTAGT. This CDR3 has 15 residues. The CDR3 here is CASSEGTGGFNEQFF. CDR3 bases: TGTGCCAGCAGTGAGGGGACAGGGGGCTTTAATGAGCAGTTCTTC.

This clonotype has just a few counts. The chain couples TRBV6-1 to TRBJ1-6, with unresolved D. Germline V CDR1 and CDR2: MNHNS, SASEGT. V lost 6 bases and J 7 bases, leaving 16 bases between the germline ends. This CDR3 contains 15 residues. CDR3 in amino acids: CASSNLIDGNSPLHF. CDR3 coding DNA: TGTGCCAGCAGCAACCTAATCGACGGAAATTCACCCCTCCACTTT.

The chain combines TRBV10-2 with TRBJ2-1; D remains unclear. The DNA end is a closer match to TRBJ2-7, so the J assignment may be wrong. Germline-derived CDR1 and CDR2 are WSHSY and SAAADI. The CDR3 is 13 residues long. The CDR3 DNA is TGCGCCAGCAGGTTTGCCGGTCCCGAGGAGCAGTACTTC. Translated: CASRFAGPEEQYF.

The chain recombines TRBV5-3 with TRBJ2-1; D is unclear. TRBV5-3 is identified as an open reading frame with a role that is uncertain. With 6 bases removed from V and 8 bases from J, the gap between germline ends came to 6 bases. The length of the CDR3 is 10 residues. The CDR3 DNA reads TGTGCCAGAAACTGTGATGAGCAGTTCTTC. This encodes CARNCDEQFF.

This clonotype is hyperexpanded by share. The junction and the germline gene differ at one end; a read error may be behind it. The V call is TRBV6-5, the J call TRBJ2-1, with a weak D call TRBD1 (5 bases). Germline V lookup: CDR1 MNHEY, CDR2 SVGAGI. The CDR3 is made up of 17 amino acids. CDR3 protein: CASSYSVQAAPNNEQFF. CDR3 nucleotide sequence: TGTGCCAGCAGCTACTCGGTACAGGCTGCGCCAAACAATGAGCAGTTCTTC.

The chain couples TRBV9 to TRBJ2-1; 8 bases agree with TRBD2. This CDR3 has 16 amino acids. Germline CDR1 SGDLS, CDR2 YYNGEE. The V and J ends lost 3 bases and 4 bases, in that order; junction bases with no gene match: 9. DNA for the CDR3: TGTGCCAGCAGCGGACCCGGGACTAGGGGTTACAATGAGCAGTTCTTC. Residues: CASSGPGTRGYNEQFF. Using reference TRBV9 and TRBJ2-1 for the parts outside the CDR3, the full variable domain is DSGVTQTPKHLITATGQRVTLRCSPRSGDLSVYWYQQSLDQGLQFLIQYYNGEERAKGNILERFSAQQFPDLHSELNLSSLELGDSALYFCASSGPGTRGYNEQFFGPGTRLTVL.

The V gene is TRBV11-2, the J gene TRBJ2-2, with 10 bases lining up with TRBD2. The germline CDR1 and CDR2 sequences are SGHAT and FQNNGV. The CDR3 extends over 16 amino acids. After removal of 2 bases from V and 8 bases from J, the junction contained 8 bases not matched to a gene. The CDR3 is CASSLLLAGVVGELFF. The DNA for the CDR3 is TGTGCCAGCAGCTTACTCCTAGCGGGAGTGGTTGGGGAGCTGTTTTTT.

By frequency in the sample, this clonotype is medium-sized (0.01 to 0.1%). The chain employs TRBV6-1 and TRBJ1-5; TRBD1 aligns across 9 bases. Germline CDR1 is MNHNS and CDR2 is SASEGT. The junction had 7 bases not matched to a gene; V was cut back by 5 bases and J by 5 bases. This CDR3 region has 15 residues. The CDR3 sequence: CASSTTGGLHQPQHF. The CDR3, as DNA: TGTGCCAGCAGTACCACAGGGGGCCTTCATCAGCCCCAGCATTTT.

This chain uses TRBV10-2 with TRBJ2-1; D call uncertain. The germline gives CDR1 WSHSY, CDR2 SAAADI. This CDR3 is built from 13 residues. The germline V and J ends were trimmed by 2 bases and 4 bases, with 6 bases remaining between them. CDR3 DNA: TGCGCCAGCAGTGAGAAGAGATACAATGAGCAGTTCTTC. Translated, it gives CASSEKRYNEQFF.

The CDR3 DNA follows: TGCGCCAGCAGCCTTGACCAGCCGAACACCGGGGAGCTGTTTTTT. Translating it yields CASSLDQPNTGELFF. The chain joins TRBV5-1 to TRBJ2-2; D not certain. Trimming took off 4 bases at V and 0 bases at J, with 10 bases between the two ends. Germline CDR1 is SGHRS and CDR2 is YFSETQ. CDR3 size: 15 residues.

This clonotype was observed a few times. The chain recombines TRBV14 with TRBJ2-1; D might be TRBD1 or TRBD2, each matching 5 bases. V lost 1 base to trimming and J lost 5 bases, with 15 bases between them. Germline V CDR1 and CDR2: SGHDN, FVKESK. This CDR3 spans 16 amino acids. CDR3 DNA sequence: TGTGCCAGCAGCCAAGCGCACAGGAGGCCACACAATGAGCAGTTCTTC. It specifies CASSQAHRRPHNEQFF.

J is TRBJ2-1 and V is TRBV6-1; no clear D gene. The J call is doubtful: the DNA matches TRBJ2-7 better. CDR1 is MNHNS and CDR2 is SASEGT in the germline V gene. This CDR3 is 15 amino acids long. The CDR3 protein is CASSEMVGGFYEQYF. The CDR3 DNA reads TGTGCCAGCAGTGAAATGGTAGGTGGGTTCTACGAGCAGTACTTC.